This section outlines one TCR beta chain sequence together with its context. What it binds is not known. The sample originates from a study of T cell responses to AZD1222 COVID-19 vaccine. Across the whole study: Second-dose recipients at about 4 or about 12 weeks were treated as one pooled group. Study-wide results and caveats: Donors were largely white British and mainly female; clonal diversity was possibly underestimated. CD4 TCRs associated with vaccination spanned spike, dominating at 160-218 and 743-854. Reportedly, nearly half of unique spike TCRs recognized epitopes outside B.1.351/B.1.1.7 mutations.

The protocol was immunoSEQ multiplex PCR, while the TCRdb copy is restricted to in-frame clones and leaves out a portion. Seen here are roughly 130,000 clones, 90% to 95% observed once, and the top ten hold roughly 3%. J was trimmed by 1 base and V by 6 bases; bases with no gene match: 2. The CDR3 has 13 amino acids. This sequence was found in an adult in good health. The material sequenced was peripheral blood, taken on day 0 of AZD1222 vaccination. This chain uses TRBV12-3 or TRBV12-4 with TRBJ2-5, with 7 positions matching TRBD2. The CDR3 loop is CASRRTSQETQYF. CDR3 in DNA: TGTGCCAGCAGAAGGACTAGCCAAGAGACCCAGTACTTC.